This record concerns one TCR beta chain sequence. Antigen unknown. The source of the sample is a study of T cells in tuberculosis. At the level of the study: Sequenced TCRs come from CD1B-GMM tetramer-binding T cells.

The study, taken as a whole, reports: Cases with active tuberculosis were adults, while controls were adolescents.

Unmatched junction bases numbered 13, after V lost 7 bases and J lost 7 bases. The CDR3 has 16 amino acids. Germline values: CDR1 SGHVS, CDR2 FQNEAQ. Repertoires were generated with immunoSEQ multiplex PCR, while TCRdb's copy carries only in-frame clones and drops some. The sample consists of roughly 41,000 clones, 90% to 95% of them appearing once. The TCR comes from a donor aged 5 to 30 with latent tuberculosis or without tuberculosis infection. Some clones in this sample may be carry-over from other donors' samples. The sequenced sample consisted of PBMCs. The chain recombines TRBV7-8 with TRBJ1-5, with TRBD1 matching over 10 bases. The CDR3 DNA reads TGTGCCAGCATCTTCCATCTGACAGGGGGCGACCAGCCCCAGCATTTT. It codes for CASIFHLTGGDQPQHF.